This TCR beta chain is drawn from a study of T cell repertoires in cytomegalovirus infection. V was cut by 3 bases and J by 9 bases, with 15 bases left in between. From germline, CDR1 is SNHLY and CDR2 FYNNEI. The CDR3 is made up of 13 amino acids. MiXCR was run by TCRdb on the reads, yielding one entry per CDR3 protein. The sample has roughly 250,000 distinct CDR3 sequences, approximately 22% seen once; the top ten hold 15% to 20%. This clonotype was found a few times. Sequences were obtained from CD8+ T cells from PBMCs. The chain uses TRBV2 and TRBJ2-7, with D unresolved. The source of this sequence is a human donor in good health (CMV status not recorded). Some clones in this sample may be carry-over from other donors' samples. Written as DNA, the CDR3 is TGTGCCAGCAGTGATGTAAACAGACCTAGGCAGTACTTC. Its translation: CASSDVNRPRQYF.